These T cell receptor beta chains were read from a single sample in a study of cytomegalovirus exposure and HLA in healthy donors. Sequenced by immunoSEQ multiplex PCR; TCRdb stores in-frame clones only, minus some. This sample's table has some 75,000 clones. The material sequenced was PBMCs. Receptor source: a man aged 35 to 55 in good health and CMV-seronegative. Each CDR3 is given with its conserved first and last residue. Each record gives: CDR3 DNA, CDR3 protein, D gene, J gene, V gene. The D gene is left open where the match is weak.

cdr3_nt: TGTGCCAGCAGCTTAGAAGGCAGGTCCTACGAGCAGTACTTC; cdr3_aa: CASSLEGRSYEQYF; d_call: NA; j_call: TRBJ2-7; v_call: TRBV7-2
cdr3_nt: TGTGCCAGCAGCTTACCCCCTAGGTTTGGAAACACCATATATTTT; cdr3_aa: CASSLPPRFGNTIYF; d_call: NA; j_call: TRBJ1-3; v_call: TRBV7-9
cdr3_nt: TGTGCCAGCAGCCTGACTAGCGGGGTCTACGAGCAGTACTTC; cdr3_aa: CASSLTSGVYEQYF; d_call: TRBD2; j_call: TRBJ2-7; v_call: TRBV7-2
cdr3_nt: TGTGCCAGCAGTGGGGACAGGAGCACAGATACGCAGTATTTT; cdr3_aa: CASSGDRSTDTQYF; d_call: TRBD1; j_call: TRBJ2-3; v_call: TRBV28
cdr3_nt: TGTGCCAGCAGCAGTGGACTAGCGGTGATCACAGATACGCAGTATTTT; cdr3_aa: CASSSGLAVITDTQYF; d_call: TRBD2; j_call: TRBJ2-3; v_call: TRBV5-4
cdr3_nt: TGTGCCAGCACCGGGACTAGCGGGGCCAATGAGCAGTTCTTC; cdr3_aa: CASTGTSGANEQFF; d_call: TRBD2; j_call: TRBJ2-1; v_call: TRBV6-5
cdr3_nt: TGCGCCAGCAGCTGGTCCGCGACTAGCCAAGAGACCCAGTACTTC; cdr3_aa: CASSWSATSQETQYF; d_call: NA; j_call: TRBJ2-5; v_call: TRBV5-1
cdr3_nt: TGTGCCAGCAGCCTAAGACAGGCTACAACTAATGAAAAACTGTTTTTT; cdr3_aa: CASSLRQATTNEKLFF; d_call: NA; j_call: TRBJ1-4; v_call: TRBV4-2
cdr3_nt: TGTGCCAGCAGTTACTCGGGACTAGCGGACAATGAGCAGTTCTTC; cdr3_aa: CASSYSGLADNEQFF; d_call: TRBD2; j_call: TRBJ2-1; v_call: TRBV6-5
cdr3_nt: TGTGCCAGCAGCCCACAGACTAACTATGGCTACACCTTC; cdr3_aa: CASSPQTNYGYTF; d_call: NA; j_call: TRBJ1-2; v_call: TRBV7-6
cdr3_nt: TGCAGTGCTGGGACAGTAGCTTTCTTT; cdr3_aa: CSAGTVAFF; d_call: TRBD1; j_call: TRBJ1-1; v_call: TRBV20-1
cdr3_nt: TGTGCCAGCTCACCGGGGGGAAATCGCGGCTCCTATAATTCACCCCTCCACTTT; cdr3_aa: CASSPGGNRGSYNSPLHF; d_call: NA; j_call: TRBJ1-6; v_call: TRBV18
cdr3_nt: TGTGCCAGCAGCTTAGCGGGACTAGCGGCCTACGAGCAGTACTTC; cdr3_aa: CASSLAGLAAYEQYF; d_call: TRBD2; j_call: TRBJ2-7; v_call: TRBV7-2
cdr3_nt: TGCAGCGCCTCTTCAGGCGCCGGGACGGGGGCTGGAAACACCATATATTTT; cdr3_aa: CSASSGAGTGAGNTIYF; d_call: NA; j_call: TRBJ1-3; v_call: TRBV29-1
cdr3_nt: TGTGCCAGCAGCGTCCGGGAGCAGAGGAAGCACAATGAGCAGTTCTTC; cdr3_aa: CASSVREQRKHNEQFF; d_call: NA; j_call: TRBJ2-1; v_call: TRBV9
cdr3_nt: TGTGCCAGCAGCAAAGGGACAGGGGCCAGGGTGGACACTGAAGCTTTCTTT; cdr3_aa: CASSKGTGARVDTEAFF; d_call: NA; j_call: TRBJ1-1; v_call: TRBV21-1
cdr3_nt: TGTGCCAGCTCACCCCGGTCCATGGATGAAAAACTGTTTTTT; cdr3_aa: CASSPRSMDEKLFF; d_call: NA; j_call: TRBJ1-4; v_call: TRBV18
cdr3_nt: TGTGCCAGCAGCTCGGGGGGCACTAGCCGAGCCTACGAGCAGTACTTC; cdr3_aa: CASSSGGTSRAYEQYF; d_call: NA; j_call: TRBJ2-7; v_call: TRBV7-9
cdr3_nt: TGCGCCAGCAGCCAAGATAGACAGGGAAATGGAAACACCATATATTTT; cdr3_aa: CASSQDRQGNGNTIYF; d_call: TRBD1; j_call: TRBJ1-3; v_call: TRBV4-1
cdr3_nt: TGTGCCAGCAGCCTGGGACTCAGCACAGATACGCAGTATTTT; cdr3_aa: CASSLGLSTDTQYF; d_call: NA; j_call: TRBJ2-3; v_call: TRBV7-2
cdr3_nt: TGCGCCAGCAGCTTGGTGTTCAGGGGTTCACCCCTCCACTTT; cdr3_aa: CASSLVFRGSPLHF; d_call: NA; j_call: TRBJ1-6; v_call: TRBV5-1
cdr3_nt: TGTGCCAGCCAATCCATAGGGGGTCAGCCCCAGCATTTT; cdr3_aa: CASQSIGGQPQHF; d_call: NA; j_call: TRBJ1-5; v_call: TRBV5-8
cdr3_nt: TGTGCCTGGAGTGGCAGGATAGATCAGCCCCAGCATTTT; cdr3_aa: CAWSGRIDQPQHF; d_call: NA; j_call: TRBJ1-5; v_call: TRBV30
cdr3_nt: TGTGCCAGTAGCGAACAGGGGGCGAGTTCCTACGAGCAGTACTTC; cdr3_aa: CASSEQGASSYEQYF; d_call: TRBD1; j_call: TRBJ2-7; v_call: TRBV19
cdr3_nt: TGCGCCAGCAGCGGGGCCCTAGGGGGCCCCGATGGCTACACCTTC; cdr3_aa: CASSGALGGPDGYTF; d_call: TRBD1; j_call: TRBJ1-2; v_call: TRBV5-1
cdr3_nt: TGTGCCATCAGAAAACAGGGAGACGAAGAGACCCAGTACTTC; cdr3_aa: CAIRKQGDEETQYF; d_call: NA; j_call: TRBJ2-5; v_call: TRBV10-3
cdr3_nt: TGCAGCGCTCTGGACAGGGGGCGCACCGGGGAGCTGTTTTTT; cdr3_aa: CSALDRGRTGELFF; d_call: TRBD1; j_call: TRBJ2-2; v_call: TRBV29-1
cdr3_nt: TGCAGCGTTGGTCCCCAGGGAGGGGAGACCCAGTACTTC; cdr3_aa: CSVGPQGGETQYF; d_call: TRBD2; j_call: TRBJ2-5; v_call: TRBV29-1
cdr3_nt: TGCGCCAGCAGCCAAGATGAACAGGAGCTCAACTATGGCTACACCTTC; cdr3_aa: CASSQDEQELNYGYTF; d_call: NA; j_call: TRBJ1-2; v_call: TRBV4-3
cdr3_nt: TGTGCCTGGAGTGTGCAGGGGTTGAACACTGAAGCTTTCTTT; cdr3_aa: CAWSVQGLNTEAFF; d_call: NA; j_call: TRBJ1-1; v_call: TRBV30
cdr3_nt: TGTGCCAGCAGTCCAGTTACAGGAGCCTTCGACTATGGCTACACCTTC; cdr3_aa: CASSPVTGAFDYGYTF; d_call: NA; j_call: TRBJ1-2; v_call: TRBV28
cdr3_nt: TGTGCCAGCAGCCCACAGGGGACTAACTATGGCTACACCTTC; cdr3_aa: CASSPQGTNYGYTF; d_call: TRBD1; j_call: TRBJ1-2; v_call: TRBV6-6
cdr3_nt: TGCGCCAGCAGCTCACAGCCCGTAACCTTGAACACTGAAGCTTTCTTT; cdr3_aa: CASSSQPVTLNTEAFF; d_call: NA; j_call: TRBJ1-1; v_call: TRBV5-1
cdr3_nt: TGTGCCTGGAGTGTCCGAGGCCCGGGACTAGCGGGATTGTCAGATACGCAGTATTTT; cdr3_aa: CAWSVRGPGLAGLSDTQYF; d_call: TRBD2; j_call: TRBJ2-3; v_call: TRBV30
cdr3_nt: TGTGCCAGCAGCTTAAGACTAGCGGGCGCCTACGAGCAGTACTTC; cdr3_aa: CASSLRLAGAYEQYF; d_call: TRBD2; j_call: TRBJ2-7; v_call: TRBV13
cdr3_nt: TGTGCCAGCAGCTTCCAGCGGGGGACCATTTTGAATGAGCAGTTCTTC; cdr3_aa: CASSFQRGTILNEQFF; d_call: TRBD2; j_call: TRBJ2-1; v_call: TRBV11-2
cdr3_nt: TGCGCCAGCAGCTTGGAACTACGGTACAATGAGCAGTTCTTC; cdr3_aa: CASSLELRYNEQFF; d_call: NA; j_call: TRBJ2-1; v_call: TRBV5-1
cdr3_nt: TGCGCCAGCAGTGCAAGGCGGGACAGCACTCCTTATAATTCACCCCTCCACTTT; cdr3_aa: CASSARRDSTPYNSPLHF; d_call: TRBD1; j_call: TRBJ1-6; v_call: TRBV10-2
cdr3_nt: TGCGCCAGCAGCTGGGACACCGCAACTAATGAAAAACTGTTTTTT; cdr3_aa: CASSWDTATNEKLFF; d_call: NA; j_call: TRBJ1-4; v_call: TRBV5-1
cdr3_nt: TGTGCCAGCAGCTTGGGGACAGGGAGGGACGAGCAGTACTTC; cdr3_aa: CASSLGTGRDEQYF; d_call: TRBD1; j_call: TRBJ2-7; v_call: TRBV7-9
cdr3_nt: TGTGCCAGCAGCCTTGGGGCGGGGGCAGCCTACGAGCAGTACTTC; cdr3_aa: CASSLGAGAAYEQYF; d_call: NA; j_call: TRBJ2-7; v_call: TRBV14
cdr3_nt: TGCGCCAGCAGCTATGGACAGATCGAGAACACCGGGGAGCTGTTTTTT; cdr3_aa: CASSYGQIENTGELFF; d_call: NA; j_call: TRBJ2-2; v_call: TRBV5-1
cdr3_nt: TGTGCCAGCAGTTTAAGCCGGACAGGGTTGAACACTGAAGCTTTCTTT; cdr3_aa: CASSLSRTGLNTEAFF; d_call: TRBD1; j_call: TRBJ1-1; v_call: TRBV27
cdr3_nt: TGTGCCAGCAGCTTTGGATTAGCGGATACCTACGAGCAGTACTTC; cdr3_aa: CASSFGLADTYEQYF; d_call: NA; j_call: TRBJ2-7; v_call: TRBV9
cdr3_nt: TGTGCCAGCAGCCTAGGACAGGGGGCTCAGGTCACTGAAGCTTTCTTT; cdr3_aa: CASSLGQGAQVTEAFF; d_call: TRBD1; j_call: TRBJ1-1; v_call: TRBV7-8
cdr3_nt: TGCGCCAGCAGCCGGGACAGAACCTACGAGCAGTACTTC; cdr3_aa: CASSRDRTYEQYF; d_call: TRBD1; j_call: TRBJ2-7; v_call: TRBV4-3
cdr3_nt: TGTGCCAGCAGCCGGATACAGGGGAACACTGAAGCTTTCTTT; cdr3_aa: CASSRIQGNTEAFF; d_call: NA; j_call: TRBJ1-1; v_call: TRBV28
cdr3_nt: TGTGCCAGCAGTTTAGGGACAGGGGCCGGATTAACTTTCTTT; cdr3_aa: CASSLGTGAGLTFF; d_call: TRBD1; j_call: TRBJ1-1; v_call: TRBV28
cdr3_nt: TGTGCCAGCAGTTCCCCCCTCCAGGGAGGCTACACCTTC; cdr3_aa: CASSSPLQGGYTF; d_call: NA; j_call: TRBJ1-2; v_call: TRBV6-5
cdr3_nt: TGTGCCAGCAGTGAATTGAGTAGCAGCCAAGAGACCCAGTACTTC; cdr3_aa: CASSELSSSQETQYF; d_call: NA; j_call: TRBJ2-5; v_call: TRBV2
cdr3_nt: TGTGCCAGTAGTTATAGCGGGAGAGGGTACGAGCAGTACTTC; cdr3_aa: CASSYSGRGYEQYF; d_call: TRBD2; j_call: TRBJ2-7; v_call: TRBV19
cdr3_nt: TGTGCCAGCAGCTCCGCCGACAGGGGGCTTGGGGAGCTGTTTTTT; cdr3_aa: CASSSADRGLGELFF; d_call: TRBD1; j_call: TRBJ2-2; v_call: TRBV5-4